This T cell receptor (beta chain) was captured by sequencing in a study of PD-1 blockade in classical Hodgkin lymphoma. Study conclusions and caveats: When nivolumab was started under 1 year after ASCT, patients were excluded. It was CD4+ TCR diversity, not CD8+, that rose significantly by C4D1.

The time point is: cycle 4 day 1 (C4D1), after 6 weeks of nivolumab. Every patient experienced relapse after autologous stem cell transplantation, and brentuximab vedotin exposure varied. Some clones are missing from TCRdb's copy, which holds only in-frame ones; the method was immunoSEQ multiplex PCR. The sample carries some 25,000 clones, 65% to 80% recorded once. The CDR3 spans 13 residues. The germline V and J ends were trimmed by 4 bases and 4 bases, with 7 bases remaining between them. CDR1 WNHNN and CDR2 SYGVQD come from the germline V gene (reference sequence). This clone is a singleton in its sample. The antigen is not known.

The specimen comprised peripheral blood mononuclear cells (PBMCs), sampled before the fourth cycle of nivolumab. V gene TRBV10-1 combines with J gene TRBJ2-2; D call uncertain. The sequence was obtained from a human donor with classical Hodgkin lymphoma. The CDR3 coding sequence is TGCGCCAGCAGTGTATCGGGCACCGGGGAGCTGTTTTTT. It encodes CASSVSGTGELFF.